Listed here is a single T cell receptor (beta chain). Its target antigen remains unknown. HCMV serostatus was determined by detecting HCMV-specific IgG in serum with a commercial ELISA kit. Peripheral blood mononuclear cells were isolated from blood by Ficoll density gradient centrifugation. The record originates from a study of T cells expressing NK-cell markers (dated by TCRdb to 2020 to 2022). For the study in its entirety: Three sorted T-cell subsets (CD3+CD56+NKG2C+, CD3+CD56+NKG2C- and CD3+CD56-NKG2C+) from roughly eight donors had their TCR beta-chain repertoires profiled. Randomly selected healthy volunteers, three men and five women, were used as the eight sequenced donors. Seven of the eight sequenced donors were HCMV-seropositive and one was HCMV-seronegative. Sequencing of the libraries produced 2 x 150 bp reads on Illumina HiSeq 2000/2500, MiSeq or NextSeq.

Looking up the germline V gene yields CDR1 KGHSH and CDR2 LQKENI. The CDR3 covers 16 residues, taking in both the cysteine and the phenylalanine. DNA was not recorded. Overall study outcomes, separate from this receptor: Those dominant clonotypes were again the most abundant among CD3+CD56-NKG2C+ cells in several donors, at about 28.3-60.1%. For five or six donors, the dominant CD3+CD56+NKG2C+ clonotypes were among the top 10 CD8+ clonotypes and accounted for roughly 1.0-8% of CD8+ T cells. Whether the expanded NKG2C-expressing T cell clones were specific for HCMV antigens remained unclear.

Sequencing was carried out with an Illumina HiSeq 2000. 5'RACE template switching, by which a universal primer site and unique molecular identifiers were added, was used to make TCR beta cDNA libraries. Synthesis of cDNA was primed from the TCR beta constant segment and was followed by two consecutive PCR amplification steps. The paper's data handling went like this. MIGEC handled demultiplexing of the reads and grouping by UMI, while MiTCR was used to assemble and quantify clonotypes. Only TCR cDNA sequences supported by at least two reads were kept to exclude erroneous sequences. The tcR package was used for downstream repertoire analysis, with clonotypes matched between fractions based on CDR3 nucleotide sequence plus V segment. VDJmatch was used to annotate antigen specificity against VDJdb, with one amino acid substitution allowed in CDR3. TCRdb reprocessed the raw reads; every CDR3 protein sequence is a single record, and DNA is not supplied. The V and J calls here are based on TCRdb, not the publication. The sample's records list approximately 170,000 distinct CDR3 sequences. Clones ranked in the top ten supply 20% of the sample.

The rearrangement combines TRBV18 with TRBJ2-1; TCRdb reports TRBD1, a call that lacks DNA to check it against. The material sequenced was blood T cells: a sorted CD56 or NKG2C T cell subset, CD4+ or CD8+ T cells, or bulk PBMC T cells (not recorded which). The source is a man between 18 and 69 years old in good health. The CDR3 region: CASSPSDRASYNEQFF.